Listed here is a single TCR beta chain. The protocol was immunoSEQ multiplex PCR, while the TCRdb copy is restricted to in-frame clones and leaves out a portion. The sample carries about 59,000 clones, about four fifths recorded once. This CDR3 region has 14 residues. Germline CDR1 is MGHRA and CDR2 is YSYEKL. V lost 4 bases and J 5 bases, leaving 14 bases between the germline ends. The data stem from a study of T cells in tumors after PD-1 blockade. Study summary: Mean per blood sample: 95,000 to 130,000 templates (roughly 22,000-270,000), some 40,000 unique clonotypes.

The sample was PBMCs, taken before anti-PD-1 treatment. The chain is built from TRBV4-1 and TRBJ2-5; either TRBD1 or TRBD2 may fit D (6 bases each). The clonotype originates from a human donor with basal cell carcinoma. The CDR3 spells CASSPVGGLETQYF. The DNA of the CDR3 is TGCGCCAGCAGCCCCGTTGGGGGGCTGGAGACCCAGTACTTC.